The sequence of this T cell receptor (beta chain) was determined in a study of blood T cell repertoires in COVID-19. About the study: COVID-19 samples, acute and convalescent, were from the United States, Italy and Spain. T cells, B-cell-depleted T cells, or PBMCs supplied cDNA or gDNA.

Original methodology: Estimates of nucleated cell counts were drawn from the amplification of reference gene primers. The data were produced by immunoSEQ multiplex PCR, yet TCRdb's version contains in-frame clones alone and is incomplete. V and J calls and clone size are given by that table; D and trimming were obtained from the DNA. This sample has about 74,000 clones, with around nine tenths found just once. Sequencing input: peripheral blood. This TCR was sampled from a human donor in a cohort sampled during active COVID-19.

CDR3 protein: CASRRTGPYEAFF. CDR3 nucleotides: TGTGCCAGCAGGCGCACAGGGCCCTATGAAGCTTTCTTT. This rearrangement joins TRBV28 to TRBJ1-1; possibly TRBD1 for D (6 bases). Germline loops: CDR1 MDHEN, CDR2 SYDVKM. CDR3 size: 13 residues. V was clipped by 6 bases and J by 7 bases, with 15 bases between them. The full variable domain, its missing parts supplied by reference TRBV28 and TRBJ1-1, is DVKVTQSSRYLVKRTGEKVFLECVQDMDHENMFWYRQDPGLGLRLIYFSYDVKMKEKGDIPEGYSVSREKKERFSLILESASTNQTSMYLCASRRTGPYEAFFGQGTRLTVV.